This T cell receptor (beta chain) was recovered during a study of blood T cell repertoires in COVID-19 (TCRdb year 2020). About the full investigation: Collaborator samples came from the United States, Italy and Spain and covered acute and convalescent phases of COVID-19. The material from the prospective study consisted of cDNA or gDNA derived from T cells, B-cell-depleted T cells, or PBMCs. Subjects who had been exposed to COVID-19, were actively infected with it, or had recovered from it provided the deeply sampled blood TCRbeta repertoires that made up the dataset. A freely available public database, intended as a resource for researchers studying the immune response to SARS-CoV-2, is where the repertoires were released. The samples were drawn from the first 160 participants of the ongoing ImmuneRACE study and from about 1,200 subjects provided by 6 global collaborators. The sample metadata nearly always contained a de-identified subject ID, COVID-19 status, age in years and sex. Where available, HLA class I and class II types were taken from metadata supplied by the sample provider and were not determined by assay-based typing.

Whole blood was collected in K2EDTA tubes by collaborating institutions according to the institutions' own protocols. Collaborator samples were shipped for TCRbeta analysis as frozen whole blood, isolated PBMCs, or DNA extracted from either sample type. TCRbeta CDR3 regions were amplified from genomic DNA using the immunoSEQ Assay, a bias-controlled multiplex PCR. The original methods were these. The number of nucleated cells in each sample was estimated by amplification of reference gene primers within the assay. To quantify the absolute abundance of each unique TCRbeta CDR3 rearrangement, sequence reads were collapsed and filtered. For each sample, productive Simpson clonality was calculated as the square root of Simpson's diversity index across productive rearrangements. The table was pulled from immuneACCESS by TCRdb, which kept in-frame rearrangements only. Such tables lose some clones; where checked, under half of the loss comes from unresolved V genes, and the rest has no known cause. That table supplies the V and J calls and clone size; D and trimming were determined from the DNA. In this sample the table shows more than 20,000 clones, 86% of which occur a single time. The ten largest clones add up to about 30% of the sample.

Study-wide findings and limitations: How much clinical and demographic metadata was included differed by source and by participant, and the metadata was provided uncurated.

Per the germline V gene (reference sequence), MNHNY is the CDR1 and SVGAGI is the CDR2. The V and J ends are trimmed by 2 bases and 1 base, leaving 9 bases between them. The CDR3 goes from the cysteine to the phenylalanine over 14 residues. The only DNA kept is the CDR3, 42 bases in frame from the first base. Comments on this clone: Its target antigen remains unknown. The input lacks base qualities; no much larger clone sits a single base away.

This receptor was identified in a human donor with active COVID-19. The donor label of this sample is uncertain. The sample was peripheral blood. The chain is encoded by TRBV6-6 joined to TRBJ2-7, with the D gene not clear enough to name. The bases are TGTGCCAGCAGTTACGCGGCAACTTCCTACGAGCAGTACTTC. Its protein product is CASSYAATSYEQYF.